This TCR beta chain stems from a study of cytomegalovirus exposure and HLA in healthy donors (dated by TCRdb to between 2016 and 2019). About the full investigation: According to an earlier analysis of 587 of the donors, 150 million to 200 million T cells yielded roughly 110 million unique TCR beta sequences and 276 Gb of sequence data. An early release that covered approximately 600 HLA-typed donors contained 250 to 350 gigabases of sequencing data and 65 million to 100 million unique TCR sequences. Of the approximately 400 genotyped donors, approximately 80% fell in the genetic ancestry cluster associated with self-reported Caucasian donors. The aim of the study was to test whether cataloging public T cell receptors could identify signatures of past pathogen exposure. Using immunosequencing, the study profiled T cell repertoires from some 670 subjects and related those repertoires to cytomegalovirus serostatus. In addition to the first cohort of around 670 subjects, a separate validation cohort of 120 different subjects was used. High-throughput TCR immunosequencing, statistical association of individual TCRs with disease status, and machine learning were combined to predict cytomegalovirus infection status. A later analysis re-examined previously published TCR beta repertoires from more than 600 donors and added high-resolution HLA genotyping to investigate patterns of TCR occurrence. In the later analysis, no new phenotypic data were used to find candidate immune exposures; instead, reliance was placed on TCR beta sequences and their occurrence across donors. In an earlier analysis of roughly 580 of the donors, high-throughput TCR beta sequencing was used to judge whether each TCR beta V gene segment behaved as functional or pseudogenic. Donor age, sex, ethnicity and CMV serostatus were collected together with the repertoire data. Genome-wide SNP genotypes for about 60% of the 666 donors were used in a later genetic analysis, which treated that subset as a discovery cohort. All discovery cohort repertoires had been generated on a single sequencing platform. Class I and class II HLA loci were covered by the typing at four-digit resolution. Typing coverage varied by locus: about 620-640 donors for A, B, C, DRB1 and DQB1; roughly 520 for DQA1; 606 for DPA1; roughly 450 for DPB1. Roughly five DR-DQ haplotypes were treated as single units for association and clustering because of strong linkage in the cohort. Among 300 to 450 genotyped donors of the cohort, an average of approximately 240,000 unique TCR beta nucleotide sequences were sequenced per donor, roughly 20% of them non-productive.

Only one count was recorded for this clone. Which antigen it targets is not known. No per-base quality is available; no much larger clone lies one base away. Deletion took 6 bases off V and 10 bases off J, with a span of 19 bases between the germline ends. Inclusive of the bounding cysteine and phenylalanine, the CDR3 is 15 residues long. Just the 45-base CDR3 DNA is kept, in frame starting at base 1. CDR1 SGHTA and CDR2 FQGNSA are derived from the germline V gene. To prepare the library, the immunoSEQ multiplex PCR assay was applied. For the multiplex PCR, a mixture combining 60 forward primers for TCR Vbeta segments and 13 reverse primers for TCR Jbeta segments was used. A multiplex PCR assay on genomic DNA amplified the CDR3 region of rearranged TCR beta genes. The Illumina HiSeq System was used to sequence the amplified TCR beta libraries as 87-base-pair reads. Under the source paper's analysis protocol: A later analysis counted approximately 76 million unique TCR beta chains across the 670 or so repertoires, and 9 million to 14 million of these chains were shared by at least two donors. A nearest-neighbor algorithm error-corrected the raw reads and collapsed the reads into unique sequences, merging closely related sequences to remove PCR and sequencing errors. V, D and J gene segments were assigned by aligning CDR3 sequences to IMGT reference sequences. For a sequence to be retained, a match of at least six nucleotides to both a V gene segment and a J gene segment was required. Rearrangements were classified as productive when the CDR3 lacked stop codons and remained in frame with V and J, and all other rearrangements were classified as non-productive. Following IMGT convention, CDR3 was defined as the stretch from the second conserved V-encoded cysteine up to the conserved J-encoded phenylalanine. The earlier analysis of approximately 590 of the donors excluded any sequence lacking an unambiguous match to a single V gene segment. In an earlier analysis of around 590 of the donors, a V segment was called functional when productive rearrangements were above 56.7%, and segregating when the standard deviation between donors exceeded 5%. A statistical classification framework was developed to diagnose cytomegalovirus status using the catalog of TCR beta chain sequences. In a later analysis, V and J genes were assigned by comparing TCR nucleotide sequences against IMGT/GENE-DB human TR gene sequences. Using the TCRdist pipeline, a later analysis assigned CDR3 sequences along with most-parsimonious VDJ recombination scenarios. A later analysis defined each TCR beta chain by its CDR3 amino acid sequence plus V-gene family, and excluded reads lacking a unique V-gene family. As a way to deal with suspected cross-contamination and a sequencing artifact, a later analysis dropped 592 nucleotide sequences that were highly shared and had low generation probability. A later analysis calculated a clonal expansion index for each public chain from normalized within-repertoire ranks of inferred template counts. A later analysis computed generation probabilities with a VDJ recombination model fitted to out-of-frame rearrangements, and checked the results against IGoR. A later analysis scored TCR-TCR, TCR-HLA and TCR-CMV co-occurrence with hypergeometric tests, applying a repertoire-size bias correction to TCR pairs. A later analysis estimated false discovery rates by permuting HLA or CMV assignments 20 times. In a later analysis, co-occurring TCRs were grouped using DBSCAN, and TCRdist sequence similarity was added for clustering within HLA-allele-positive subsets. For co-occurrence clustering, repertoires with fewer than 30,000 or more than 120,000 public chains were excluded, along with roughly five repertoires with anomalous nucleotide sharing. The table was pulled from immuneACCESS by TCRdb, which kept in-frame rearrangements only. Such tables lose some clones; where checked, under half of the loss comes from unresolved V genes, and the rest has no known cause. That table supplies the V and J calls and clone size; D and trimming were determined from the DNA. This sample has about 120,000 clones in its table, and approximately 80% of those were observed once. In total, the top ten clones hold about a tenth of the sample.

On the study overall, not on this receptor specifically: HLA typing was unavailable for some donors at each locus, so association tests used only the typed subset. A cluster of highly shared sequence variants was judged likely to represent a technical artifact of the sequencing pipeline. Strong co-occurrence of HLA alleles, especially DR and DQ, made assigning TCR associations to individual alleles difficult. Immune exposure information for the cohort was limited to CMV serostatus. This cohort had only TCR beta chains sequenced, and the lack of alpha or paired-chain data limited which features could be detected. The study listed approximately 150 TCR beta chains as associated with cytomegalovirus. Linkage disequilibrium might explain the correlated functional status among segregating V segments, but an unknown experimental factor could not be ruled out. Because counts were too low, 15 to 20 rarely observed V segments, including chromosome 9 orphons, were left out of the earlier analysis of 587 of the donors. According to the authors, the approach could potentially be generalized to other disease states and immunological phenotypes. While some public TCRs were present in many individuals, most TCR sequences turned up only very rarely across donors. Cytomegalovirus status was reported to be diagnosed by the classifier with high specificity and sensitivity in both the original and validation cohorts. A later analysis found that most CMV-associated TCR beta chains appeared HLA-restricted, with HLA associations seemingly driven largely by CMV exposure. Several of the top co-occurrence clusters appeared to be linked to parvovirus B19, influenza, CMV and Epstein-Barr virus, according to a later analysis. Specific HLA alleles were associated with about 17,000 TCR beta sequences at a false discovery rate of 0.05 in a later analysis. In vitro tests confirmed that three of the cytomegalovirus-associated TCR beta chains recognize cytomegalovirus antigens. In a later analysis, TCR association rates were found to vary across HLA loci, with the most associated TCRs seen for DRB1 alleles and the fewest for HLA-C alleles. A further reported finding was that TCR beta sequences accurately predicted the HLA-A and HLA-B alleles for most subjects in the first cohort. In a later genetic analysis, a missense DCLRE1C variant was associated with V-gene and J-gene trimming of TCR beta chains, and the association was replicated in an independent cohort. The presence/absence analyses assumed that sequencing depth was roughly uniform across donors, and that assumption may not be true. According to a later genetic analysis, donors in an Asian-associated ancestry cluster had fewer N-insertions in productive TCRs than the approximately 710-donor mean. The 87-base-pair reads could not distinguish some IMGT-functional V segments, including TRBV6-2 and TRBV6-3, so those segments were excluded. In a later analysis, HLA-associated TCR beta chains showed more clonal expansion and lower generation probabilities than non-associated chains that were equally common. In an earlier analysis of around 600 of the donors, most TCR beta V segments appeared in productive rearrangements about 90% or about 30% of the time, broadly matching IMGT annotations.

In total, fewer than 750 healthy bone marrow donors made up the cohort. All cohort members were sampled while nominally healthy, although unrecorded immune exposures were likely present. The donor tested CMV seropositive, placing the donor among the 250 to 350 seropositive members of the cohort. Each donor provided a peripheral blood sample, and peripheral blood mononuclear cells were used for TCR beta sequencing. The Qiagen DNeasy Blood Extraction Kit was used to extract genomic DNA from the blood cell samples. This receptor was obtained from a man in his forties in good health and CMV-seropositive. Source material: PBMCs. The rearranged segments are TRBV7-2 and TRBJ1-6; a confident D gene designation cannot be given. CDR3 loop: CASSKQFARGSPLHF. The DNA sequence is TGTGCCAGCAGTAAACAGTTCGCGCGGGGATCACCCCTCCACTTT.